This T cell receptor (beta chain) comes out of a study of regulatory T cells in long-lasting Graves disease. Study information: Under 3 months of antithyroid drugs had been taken by newly diagnosed Graves' patients. Study-wide results and caveats: Sample size, which was small, may have reduced accuracy. New patients shared about 910 public clonotypes, and persistent patients shared more, with 2,741. Study was limited to peripheral blood, excluding thyroid tissue.

The CDR3 contains 15 residues. The V end was cut by 2 bases, the J end by 0 bases, with 10 bases between. CDR1 is MNHEY, CDR2 SVGEGT, per germline. Assembly of TCR beta libraries relied on iRepertoire HTBI primers together with Arm-PCR of CDR3 regions. TCRdb redid the calling of the multiplex PCR reads with MiXCR, one entry per CDR3 protein. The data contain 300,000 to 400,000 distinct CDR3 sequences, around 15% of them seen just once; the ten biggest clones take up about a fifth. This clonotype was observed many times. Its matching antigen is unknown. Time point described: newly diagnosed GD, antithyroid drugs for less than 3 months. The TCR library was made from RNA extracted from PBMCs.

This sequence originates from a female donor with Graves disease. This chain links TRBV6-2 or TRBV6-3 with TRBJ1-2; D gene unclear. Source: peripheral blood mononuclear cells (PBMCs), taken at new diagnosis, from a patient treated with antithyroid drugs. As DNA, the CDR3 is TGTGCCAGCAGTTACGACTGGCCAACTAACTATGGCTACACCTTC. It is translated as CASSYDWPTNYGYTF.